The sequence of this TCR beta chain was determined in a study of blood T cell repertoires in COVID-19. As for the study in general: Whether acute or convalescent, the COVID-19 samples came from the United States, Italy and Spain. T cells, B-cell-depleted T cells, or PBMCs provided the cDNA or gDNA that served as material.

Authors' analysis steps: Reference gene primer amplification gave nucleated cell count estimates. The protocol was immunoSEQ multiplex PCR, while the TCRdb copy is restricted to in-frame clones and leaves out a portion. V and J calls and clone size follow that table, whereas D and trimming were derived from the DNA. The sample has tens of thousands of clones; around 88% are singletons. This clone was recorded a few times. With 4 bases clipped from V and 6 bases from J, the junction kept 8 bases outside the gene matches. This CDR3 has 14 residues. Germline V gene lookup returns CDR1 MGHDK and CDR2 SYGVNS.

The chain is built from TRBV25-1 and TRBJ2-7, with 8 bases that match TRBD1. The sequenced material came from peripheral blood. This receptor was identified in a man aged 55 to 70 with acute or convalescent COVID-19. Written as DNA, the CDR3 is TGTGCCAGCAGTGCTAGACAGGGGTTTGGCGAGCAGTACTTC. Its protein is CASSARQGFGEQYF.